This passage covers 21 T cell receptor beta chains from one sample sequenced in a study of T-cell memory formation after mild COVID-19. Each CDR3 protein is one row after TCRdb ran MiXCR on the 5' RACE reads. The table lists 150,000 to 200,000 distinct CDR3 sequences, more than 9% of them singletons. The sequenced sample consisted of PBMCs or a T cell subset sorted from them (not recorded which). These receptors all stem from a young man who had mild COVID-19 (a few samples of this study predate the infection). Cell type and time point are not known.

A few counts support this clonotype. The V and J genes are TRBV21-1 and TRBJ2-3; the listed D gene, TRBD1, was not tested against the DNA. TRBV21-1 is annotated as a pseudogene. The CDR3 has 20 amino acids. The CDR3 nucleotides are TGTGCCAGCATTACACTCCGGACAGGGGGCGTACAGCCTAACACAGATACGCAATATTTT. It yields the protein CASITLRTGGVQPNTDTQYF.

The chain employs TRBV10-3 and TRBJ2-1; TRBD1 might be the D (8 bases). The germline V and J ends were trimmed by 8 bases and 9 bases, with 23 bases remaining between them. The CDR3 loop spans 15 amino acids. Germline values: CDR1 ENHRY, CDR2 SYGVKD. The CDR3 spells CAIGKLDRGGPEQFF. In DNA form, the CDR3 reads TGTGCCATCGGCAAATTAGACAGGGGAGGGCCTGAGCAGTTCTTC.

V and J are TRBV2 and TRBJ2-2; a possible D gene is TRBD1 (6 bases). V lost 2 bases to trimming and J lost 0 bases, with 7 bases between them. CDR1 is SNHLY, CDR2 FYNNEI, per germline. This CDR3 has 15 residues. As DNA, the CDR3 is TGTGCCAGCAGTGAACAGGGGCCGAACACCGGGGAGCTGTTTTTT. It is translated as CASSEQGPNTGELFF.

The chain couples TRBV20-1 to TRBJ2-5; the match to TRBD2 covers 8 bases. This CDR3 comprises 14 residues. Germline CDR1 reads DFQATT; CDR2 reads SNEGSKA (reference sequence). V lost 5 bases to trimming and J lost 0 bases; unmatched junction nucleotides: 5. Here the CDR3 DNA reads TGCAGTGCTCTTCAGCGGGGGTACCAAGAGACCCAGTACTTC. It specifies CSALQRGYQETQYF.

This clonotype was seen many times. The CDR3 sequence is CASSLQGHTDTQYF. The CDR3 DNA reads TGTGCCAGCAGCTTACAGGGGCACACAGATACGCAGTATTTT. The genes are TRBV7-3 and TRBJ2-3; possibly TRBD1 for D (6 bases). The V and J ends lost 2 bases and 2 bases respectively, with 8 bases between them. CDR1 and CDR2 from the germline V gene are SGHTA and FQGTGA. The CDR3 loop spans 14 amino acids.

The V gene is TRBV3-1, the J gene TRBJ2-2; D gene ambiguous. Trimming took 5 bases from V and 0 from J, leaving 10 bases between them. Germline CDR1 and CDR2: LGHDT and YNNKEL (reference sequence). There are 15 residues in the CDR3. CDR3 protein: CASSTQVANTGELFF. DNA for the CDR3: TGTGCCAGCAGCACGCAGGTAGCGAACACCGGGGAGCTGTTTTTT.

The chain carries TRBV15 and TRBJ2-2; 7 bases agree with TRBD2. Germline-derived CDR1 and CDR2 are LNHNV and YYDKDF (reference sequence). This CDR3 is built from 13 residues. The ends lost 1 base at V and 10 bases at J; junction bases unmatched: 3. The CDR3 region is CATSRGGGLELFF. The CDR3 DNA is TGTGCCACCAGCAGAGGGGGGGGTCTGGAGCTGTTTTTT.

This clonotype was observed at least ten times. The rearrangement uses TRBV7-2 and TRBJ2-5, with D perhaps matching TRBD2 (6 bases). V was cut by 5 bases and J by 4 bases, with 14 bases left in between. Germline-derived CDR1 and CDR2 are SGHTA and FQGNSA. The CDR3 has 14 amino acids. The CDR3 spells CASSPPTGVETQYF. DNA for the CDR3: TGTGCCAGCAGCCCCCCGACGGGGGTAGAGACCCAGTACTTC.

This clonotype was seen a few times. The rearrangement uses TRBV6-5 and TRBJ2-3, with a tentative D call TRBD2 (5 bases). In germline, CDR1 is MNHEY, CDR2 SVGAGI. Trimming shortened V by 5 bases and J by 2 bases, and 11 bases separated the two germline ends. The CDR3 extends over 14 amino acids. For the CDR3, the DNA is TGTGCCAGCAGTAGCGGCGGAGTCACAGATACGCAGTATTTT. Protein sequence: CASSSGGVTDTQYF.

The gene calls are TRBV19 and TRBJ1-4; D remains ambiguous. This CDR3 region has 16 residues. Trimming pared 2 bases from V and 6 bases from J, leaving 16 bases between. The germline V gene encodes CDR1 LNHDA and CDR2 SQIVND (reference sequence). CDR3 in amino acids: CASSILFGRTYEKLFF. CDR3 DNA sequence: TGTGCCAGTAGTATACTCTTCGGACGGACCTATGAAAAACTGTTTTTT.

This chain joins TRBV27 and TRBJ2-3; perhaps D is TRBD1 or TRBD2 (5 bases each). The CDR3 contains 18 residues. V was pared by 8 bases and J by 1 base, with 25 bases between. Germline CDR1 reads MNHEY; CDR2 reads SMNVEV (reference sequence). The DNA for the CDR3 is TGTGCCAGCGCTTCCCCCAGGCGAGGGGTCTGGGGCACAGATACGCAGTATTTT. Translated, it gives CASASPRRGVWGTDTQYF.

The table lists this clonotype with a few counts. J is TRBJ2-1 and V is TRBV11-1; no clear D. V was shortened by 6 bases and J by 4 bases, with 10 bases between the two germline ends. CDR3 size: 13 residues. Germline V gene sequence: CDR1 SGHAT, CDR2 FQDESV (reference sequence). Here the CDR3 DNA reads TGTGCCAGCAGACCCTCCTTATACAATGAGCAGTTCTTC. Translating gives CASRPSLYNEQFF.

This clonotype was found many times. The chain combines TRBV6-6 with TRBJ2-1; 14 nucleotides agree with TRBD2. Germline trimming cut 2 bases from V and 7 bases from J; bases unmatched to any gene: 1. CDR3 length: 15 amino acids. Germline CDR1 and CDR2: MNHNY and SVGAGI (reference sequence). The CDR3 region has the DNA TGTGCCAGCAGTTACGGGACTAGCGGGGGTAATGAGCAGTTCTTC. Protein product: CASSYGTSGGNEQFF.

This clonotype was seen more than once but under ten times. The V and J genes are TRBV25-1 and TRBJ2-3; D gene unclear. V was shortened by 4 bases and J by 0 bases, with 8 bases between the two germline ends. Germline CDR1 and CDR2: MGHDK and SYGVNS. This CDR3 comprises 14 residues. As DNA, the CDR3 is TGTGCCAGCAGTGTCAGAACTAGCACAGATACGCAGTATTTT. Residues: CASSVRTSTDTQYF.

J is TRBJ2-5 and V is TRBV4-1; no definite D call. Trimming left V 0 bases short and J 1 base short, with 6 bases between. The CDR3 length is 14 residues. Germline V CDR1 and CDR2: MGHRA, YSYEKL. As DNA, the CDR3 is TGCGCCAGCAGCCAAGACAGACCCCAAGAGACCCAGTACTTC. Amino acids: CASSQDRPQETQYF.

The rearrangement joins TRBV6-6 to TRBJ2-3, with a possible D match to TRBD2 (6 bases). The V and J ends lost 9 bases and 1 base respectively, with 17 bases between them. CDR1 is MNHNY and CDR2 is SVGAGI in the germline V gene (reference sequence). The CDR3 is made up of 15 amino acids. This chain's CDR3 is CASRFASGGTDTQYF. CDR3 DNA sequence: TGTGCCAGTCGATTTGCCTCGGGGGGCACAGATACGCAGTATTTT.

The sample holds many counts of this clonotype. The chain links TRBV6-5 to TRBJ1-6, with TRBD1 as a possible D gene (5 bases). Germline CDR1 and CDR2: MNHEY and SVGAGI. V was cut by 2 bases and J by 9 bases, with 14 bases left in between. CDR3 length: 15 residues. The CDR3 here is CASSYAGTEGSPLHF. CDR3 in DNA: TGTGCCAGCAGTTACGCCGGGACGGAGGGTTCACCCCTCCACTTT.

The chain links TRBV20-1 to TRBJ2-3, with TRBD2 identical over 9 bases. CDR1 and CDR2 from the germline V gene are DFQATT and SNEGSKA (reference sequence). This CDR3 has 15 amino acids. The ends lost 6 bases at V and 6 bases at J; junction bases unmatched: 13. CDR3 residues: CSANRASGARDTQYF. CDR3 coding DNA: TGCAGTGCCAACCGGGCTAGCGGGGCGAGGGATACGCAGTATTTT.

The V gene is TRBV11-2, the J gene TRBJ2-1, with a tentative D call TRBD2 (6 bases). From germline, CDR1 is SGHAT and CDR2 FQNNGV. This CDR3 has 19 amino acids. Trimming cost V 4 bases and J 0 bases, with 22 bases left between them. The CDR3 region has the DNA TGTGCCAGCAGCTCCAGGGCAGCGGGCGCCCCGAGCTCCTACAATGAGCAGTTCTTC. Amino acid sequence: CASSSRAAGAPSSYNEQFF.

J is TRBJ2-1 and V is TRBV7-2; 7 bases align to TRBD1. The CDR3 totals 16 residues. With 6 bases clipped from V and 3 bases from J, the junction kept 11 bases outside the gene matches. Looked up from germline, CDR1 is SGHTA and CDR2 is FQGNSA. DNA for the CDR3: TGTGCCAGCAGGGAAAATGCAGGGGGTTTCTACAATGAGCAGTTCTTC. Its protein product is CASRENAGGFYNEQFF.

This clonotype was recorded at least ten times. The rearrangement joins TRBV20-1 to TRBJ1-1; 7 bases align to TRBD1. The CDR3 contains 15 residues. Germline CDR1 DFQATT, CDR2 SNEGSKA (reference sequence). The ends lost 2 bases at V and 2 bases at J; junction bases unmatched: 8. The CDR3 region has the DNA TGCAGTGCTAGACAAGGGGGCAGTGTAAACACTGAAGCTTTCTTT. Protein product: CSARQGGSVNTEAFF.